This passage covers 7 T cell receptor beta chains from one sample sequenced in a study of OX40 agonist ivuxolimab in advanced cancers. Library preparation was by the immunoSEQ multiplex PCR assay. As stored in TCRdb, this immuneACCESS dataset retains in-frame rearrangements with V and J assigned. A fraction of the clones does not appear; measured against another copy, unresolved V genes explain less than half of the discrepancy, and the remainder lacks a known reason. This sample has about 26,000 clones in its table, and about 85% of those were observed once. Jointly, the top ten make up about 26% of the sample. Sequencing used CD4+ or CD8+ T cells sorted from blood, obtained in a trial of the OX40 agonist ivuxolimab. Source of these receptors: an adult with an advanced solid tumor such as melanoma, head and neck, liver or kidney cancer.

The chain employs TRBV7-9 and TRBJ2-2, with TRBD1 identical over 7 bases. Germline V CDR1 and CDR2: SEHNR, FQNEAQ (reference sequence). J lost 3 bases, V lost 1 base, and 5 bases had no gene match. This CDR3 comprises 16 residues. The chain's CDR3 is CASSLEGQLYTGELFF. As DNA, the CDR3 is TGTGCCAGCAGCTTAGAGGGACAGTTGTACACCGGGGAGCTGTTTTTT.

The chain has TRBV19 and TRBJ2-7, with TRBD2 matching 8 bases. Germline values: CDR1 LNHDA, CDR2 SQIVND (reference sequence). Germline trimming cut 5 bases from V and 3 bases from J; bases unmatched to any gene: 9. The CDR3 is 15 amino acids. DNA of the CDR3: TGTGCCAGTAGTTTCGATAGCGGGACGGGCTACGAGCAGTACTTC. This codes for CASSFDSGTGYEQYF.

The V and J genes are TRBV30 and TRBJ1-4, with 8 bases aligning to TRBD1. Per the germline V gene, CDR1 is GTSNPN and CDR2 is SVGIG (reference sequence). Germline trimming cut 2 bases from V and 11 bases from J; bases unmatched to any gene: 13. There are 15 residues in the CDR3. CDR3 sequence (DNA): TGTGCCTGGAGTCTCGGACAGGGTTCGACTGCCAAACTGTTTTTT. Translating gives CAWSLGQGSTAKLFF.

The chain has TRBV5-6 and TRBJ2-1, with a tentative D call TRBD2 (6 bases). CDR1 is SGHDT, CDR2 YYEEEE, per germline. The CDR3 loop spans 13 amino acids. V was clipped by 2 bases and J by 6 bases, with 9 bases between them. CDR3 in amino acids: CASSFGGINEQFF. In DNA, the CDR3 is TGTGCCAGCAGCTTTGGAGGGATCAATGAGCAGTTCTTC. Based on the CDR3 plus reference TRBV5-6 and TRBJ2-1, the full variable domain is DAGVTQSPTHLIKTRGQQVTLRCSPKSGHDTVSWYQQALGQGPQFIFQYYEEEERQRGNFPDRFSGHQFPNYSSELNVNALLLGDSALYLCASSFGGINEQFFGPGTRLTVL.

The chain carries TRBV2 and TRBJ1-4, with 7 bases identical to TRBD1. The germline V gene has CDR1 SNHLY and CDR2 FYNNEI. The CDR3 totals 15 residues. The V gene end was trimmed by 6 bases and the J gene end by 8 bases; junction bases not matched to a gene: 12. The CDR3 nucleotides are TGTGCCAGCAGGGCATGGGACAGTGGGCCCGAAAAACTGTTTTTT. Its protein product is CASRAWDSGPEKLFF.

The CDR3 sequence: CASRTGKETQYF. In DNA, the CDR3 is TGTGCCAGCCGGACAGGGAAAGAGACCCAGTACTTC. The chain links TRBV7-6 to TRBJ2-5, with TRBD1 matching 8 bases. The CDR3 is made up of 12 amino acids. Germline V gene data show CDR1 as SGHVS and CDR2 as FNYEAQ. Germline trimming cut 8 bases from V and 3 bases from J; bases unmatched to any gene: 2.

V usage is TRBV7-8 and J usage is TRBJ1-2; weak D call: TRBD1 (6 bases). Trimming removed 3 bases at V and 6 bases at J, with 11 bases between. This CDR3 is 13 amino acids long. From germline, CDR1 is SGHVS and CDR2 FQNEAQ. CDR3: CASSFGTPDGYTF. CDR3 bases: TGTGCCAGCAGCTTTGGGACACCAGATGGCTACACCTTC.